This T cell receptor (beta chain) was found in a study of early T cells in non-severe SARS-CoV-2 infection. Study overall: Bulk RNA isolated from unsorted whole blood underwent sequencing; chains were not paired.

V lost 0 bases to trimming and J lost 5 bases; unmatched junction nucleotides: 3. CDR3 length: 15 amino acids. Per the germline V gene, CDR1 is SGHRS and CDR2 is YFSETQ. Each CDR3 protein is one row after TCRdb ran MiXCR on the 5' RACE reads. Of 50,000 to 70,000 distinct CDR3 sequences in the sample, less than 9.5% were seen once. This clonotype appeared a few times. The origin of this receptor is an adult who was a healthcare worker with PCR-confirmed SARS-CoV-2 infection or an uninfected control (not recorded which). Sequencing was done on a sample of whole blood. This sequence joins TRBV5-1 and TRBJ1-5; 9 positions agree with TRBD1. CDR3 nucleotide sequence: TGCGCCAGCAGCTTGGCGACAGGGGGGGATCAGCCCCAGCATTTT. Translated, it gives CASSLATGGDQPQHF.